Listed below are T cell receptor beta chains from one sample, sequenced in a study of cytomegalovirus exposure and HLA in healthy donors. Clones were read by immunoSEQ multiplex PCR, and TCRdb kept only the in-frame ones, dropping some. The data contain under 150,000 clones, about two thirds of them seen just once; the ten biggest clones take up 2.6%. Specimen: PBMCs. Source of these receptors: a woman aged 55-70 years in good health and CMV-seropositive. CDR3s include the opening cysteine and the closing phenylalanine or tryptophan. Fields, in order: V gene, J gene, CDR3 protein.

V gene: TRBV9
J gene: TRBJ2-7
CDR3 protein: CASSAEQGTYEQYF

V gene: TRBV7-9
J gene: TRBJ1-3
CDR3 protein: CATGSLGRTGHSGNTIYF

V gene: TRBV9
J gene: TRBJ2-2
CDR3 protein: CASRSKNTGELFF

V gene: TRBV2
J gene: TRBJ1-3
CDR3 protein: CASRSGTAISGNTIYF

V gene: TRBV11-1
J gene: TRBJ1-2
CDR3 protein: CASSLGGTANYGYTF

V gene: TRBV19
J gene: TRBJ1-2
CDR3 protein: CASSISTGLKGYTF

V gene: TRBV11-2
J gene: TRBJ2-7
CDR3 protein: CASSLDLGGALEQYF

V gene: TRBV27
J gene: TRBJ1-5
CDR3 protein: CASSLGGKLYLYSNQPQHF

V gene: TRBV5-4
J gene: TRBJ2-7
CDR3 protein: CASSLIGAPTYEQYF

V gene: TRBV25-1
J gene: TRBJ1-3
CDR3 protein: CASVTGGGNTIYF

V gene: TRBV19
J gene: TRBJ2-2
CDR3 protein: CATATGRAGELFF

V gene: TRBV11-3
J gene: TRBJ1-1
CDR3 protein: CASSLAENTEAFF

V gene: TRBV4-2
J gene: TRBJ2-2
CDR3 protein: CASRREGRGGTGELFF

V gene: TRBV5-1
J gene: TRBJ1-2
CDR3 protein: CASSLGHSEGRNNTF

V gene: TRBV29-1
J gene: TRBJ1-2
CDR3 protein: CSVSAFGDGYTF

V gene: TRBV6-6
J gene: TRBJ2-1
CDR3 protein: CASSYSVGSSYNEQFF

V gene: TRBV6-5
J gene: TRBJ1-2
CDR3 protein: CASSNPGQGALGYTF

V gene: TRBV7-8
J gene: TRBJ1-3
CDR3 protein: CASSSGGSRNTIYF

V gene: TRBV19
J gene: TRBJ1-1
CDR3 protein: CASSLFYEAFF

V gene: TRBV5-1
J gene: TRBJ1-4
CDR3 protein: CASRTGGNNEKLFF

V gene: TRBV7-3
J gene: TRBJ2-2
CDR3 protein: CASSLTNQGRHTGELFF

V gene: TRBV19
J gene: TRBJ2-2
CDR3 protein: CASTTLPGGNTGELFF

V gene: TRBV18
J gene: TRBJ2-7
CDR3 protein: CASSRRSGGISSYEQYF

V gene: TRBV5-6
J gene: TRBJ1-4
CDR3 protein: CASSYSGGPIEKLFF

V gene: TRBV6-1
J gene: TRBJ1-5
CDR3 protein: CASSQGFSNQPQHF

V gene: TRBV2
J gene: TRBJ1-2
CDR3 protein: CASSRAGNYGYTF

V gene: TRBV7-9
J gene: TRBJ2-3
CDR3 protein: CASSLGQALGTQYF

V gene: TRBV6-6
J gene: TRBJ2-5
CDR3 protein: CASSFRLGYQETQYF

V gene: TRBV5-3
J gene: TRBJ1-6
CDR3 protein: CARSFAQSYNSPLHF

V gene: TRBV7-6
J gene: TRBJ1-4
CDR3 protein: CASSLEIGQKNEKLFF

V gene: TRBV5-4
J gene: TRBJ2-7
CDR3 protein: CASSLAGQLYEQYF

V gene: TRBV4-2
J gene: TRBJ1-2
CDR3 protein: CASSQRQGSNYGYTF

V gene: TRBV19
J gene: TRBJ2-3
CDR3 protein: CASSSDRGQTDTQYF

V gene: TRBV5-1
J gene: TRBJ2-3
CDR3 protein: CASSLDGGASTDTQYF

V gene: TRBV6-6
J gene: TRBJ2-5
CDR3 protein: CASSYGTEETQYF

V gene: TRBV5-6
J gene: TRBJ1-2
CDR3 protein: CASSSLIPGSYGYTF

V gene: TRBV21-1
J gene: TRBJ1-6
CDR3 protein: CASSIHPSSYNSPLHF

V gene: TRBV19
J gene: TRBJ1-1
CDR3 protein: CASSEDRGRVNTEAFF

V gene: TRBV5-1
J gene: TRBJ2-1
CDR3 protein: CASSLAGDYSYNEQFF

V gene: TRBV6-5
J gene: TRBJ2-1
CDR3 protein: CASSYSSGGEYNEQFF

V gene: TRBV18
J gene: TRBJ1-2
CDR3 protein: CASSPPGQGEGGYTF

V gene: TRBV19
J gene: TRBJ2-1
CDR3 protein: CASQTGQRSNEQFF

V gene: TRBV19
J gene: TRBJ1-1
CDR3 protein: CASSISVMNTEAFF

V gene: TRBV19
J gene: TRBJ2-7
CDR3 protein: CASRKTGGGSYEQYF